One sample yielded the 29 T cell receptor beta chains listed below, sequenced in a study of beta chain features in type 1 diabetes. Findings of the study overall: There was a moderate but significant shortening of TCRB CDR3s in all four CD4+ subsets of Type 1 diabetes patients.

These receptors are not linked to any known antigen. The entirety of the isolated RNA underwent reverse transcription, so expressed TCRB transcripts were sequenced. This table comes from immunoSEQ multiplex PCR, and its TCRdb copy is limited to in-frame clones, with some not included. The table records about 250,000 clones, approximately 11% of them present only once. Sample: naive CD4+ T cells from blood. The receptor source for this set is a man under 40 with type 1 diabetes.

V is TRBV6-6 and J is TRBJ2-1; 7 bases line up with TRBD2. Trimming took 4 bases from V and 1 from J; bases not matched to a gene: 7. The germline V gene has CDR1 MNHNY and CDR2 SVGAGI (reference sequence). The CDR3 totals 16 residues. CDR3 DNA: TGTGCCAGCAGTTCATCTAGCGGCTATTCCTACAATGAGCAGTTCTTC. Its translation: CASSSSSGYSYNEQFF.

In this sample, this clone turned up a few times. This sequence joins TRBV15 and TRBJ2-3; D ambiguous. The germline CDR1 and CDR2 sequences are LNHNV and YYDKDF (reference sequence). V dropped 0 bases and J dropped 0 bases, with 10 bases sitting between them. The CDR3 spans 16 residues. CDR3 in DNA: TGTGCCACCAGCAGAGACACAGCAGAGAGCACAGATACGCAGTATTTT. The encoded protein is CATSRDTAESTDTQYF.

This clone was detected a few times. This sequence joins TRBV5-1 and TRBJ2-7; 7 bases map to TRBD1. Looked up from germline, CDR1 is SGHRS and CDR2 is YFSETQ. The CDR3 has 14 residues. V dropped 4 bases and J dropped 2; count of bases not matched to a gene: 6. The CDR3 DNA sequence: TGCGCCAGCAGCACCGGGACAGCCACCTACGAGCAGTACTTC. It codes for CASSTGTATYEQYF.

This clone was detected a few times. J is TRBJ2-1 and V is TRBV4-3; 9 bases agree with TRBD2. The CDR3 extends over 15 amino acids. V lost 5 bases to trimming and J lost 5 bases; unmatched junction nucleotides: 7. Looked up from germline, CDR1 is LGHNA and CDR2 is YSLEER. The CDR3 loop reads CASSSSGGQNNEQFF. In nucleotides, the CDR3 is TGCGCCAGCAGCTCCAGCGGGGGGCAAAACAATGAGCAGTTCTTC.

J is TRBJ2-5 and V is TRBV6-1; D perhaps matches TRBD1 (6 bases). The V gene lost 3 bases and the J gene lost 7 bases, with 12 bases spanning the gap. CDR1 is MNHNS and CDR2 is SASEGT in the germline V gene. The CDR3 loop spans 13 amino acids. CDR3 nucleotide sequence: TGTGCCAGCAGTGAGATTCCCAGGGGGACCCAGTACTTC. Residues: CASSEIPRGTQYF.

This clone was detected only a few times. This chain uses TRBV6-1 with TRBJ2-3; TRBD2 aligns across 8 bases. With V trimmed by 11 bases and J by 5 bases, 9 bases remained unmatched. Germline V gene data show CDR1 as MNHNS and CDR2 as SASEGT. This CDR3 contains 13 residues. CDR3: CAYRAGVRDTQYF. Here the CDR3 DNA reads TGTGCCTACAGAGCGGGGGTTAGAGATACGCAGTATTTT.

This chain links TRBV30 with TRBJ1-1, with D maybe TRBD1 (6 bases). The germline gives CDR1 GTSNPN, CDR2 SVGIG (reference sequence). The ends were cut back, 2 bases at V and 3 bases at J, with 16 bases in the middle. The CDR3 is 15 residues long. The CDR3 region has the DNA TGTGCCTGGAGTACTATTAGGGGGGGTGACACTGAAGCTTTCTTT. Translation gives CAWSTIRGGDTEAFF.

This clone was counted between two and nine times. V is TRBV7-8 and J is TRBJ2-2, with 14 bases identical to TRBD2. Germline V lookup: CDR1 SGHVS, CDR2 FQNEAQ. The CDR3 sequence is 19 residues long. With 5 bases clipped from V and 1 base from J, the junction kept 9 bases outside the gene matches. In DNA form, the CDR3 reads TGTGCCAGCAGCCCCCGGGGACTAGCGGGGGCGGAGAACACCGGGGAGCTGTTTTTT. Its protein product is CASSPRGLAGAENTGELFF.

Here the CDR3 DNA reads TGCGCCAGCAGCCGGGACAGCTACGCAACTAATGAAAAACTGTTTTTT. It is translated as CASSRDSYATNEKLFF. The chain combines TRBV5-1 with TRBJ1-4; 7 bases are a match to TRBD1. The CDR3 sequence is 16 residues long. The germline CDR1 and CDR2 sequences are SGHRS and YFSETQ. The trim removed 4 bases at V and 0 bases at J, leaving 6 bases unmatched.

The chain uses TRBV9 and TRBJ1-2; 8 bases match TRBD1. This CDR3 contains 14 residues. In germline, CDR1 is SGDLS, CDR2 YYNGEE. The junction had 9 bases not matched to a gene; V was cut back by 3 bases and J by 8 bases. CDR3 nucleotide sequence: TGTGCCAGCAGCGAGAGCGACAGGGGTTACGGCTACACCTTC. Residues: CASSESDRGYGYTF.

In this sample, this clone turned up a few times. The CDR3 DNA reads as TGCAGCGTGATCCAGGGTGCTAATGAAAAACTGTTTTTT. This gives the protein CSVIQGANEKLFF. This sequence joins TRBV29-1 and TRBJ1-4, with D possibly being TRBD1 (5 bases). The CDR3 contains 13 residues. The V end lost 6 bases, the J end lost 3 bases, and 11 bases lay between the germline ends. Per the germline V gene, CDR1 is SQVTM and CDR2 is ANQGSEA.

CDR3 sequence reads: CSGTGGGHGYTF. CDR3 nucleotide sequence: TGCAGCGGTACGGGGGGAGGACATGGCTACACCTTC. The V and J genes are TRBV29-1 and TRBJ1-2; perhaps TRBD1 as D (5 bases). CDR3 length: 12 amino acids. The germline CDR1 and CDR2 sequences are SQVTM and ANQGSEA. V was clipped by 7 bases and J by 6 bases, with 15 bases between them.

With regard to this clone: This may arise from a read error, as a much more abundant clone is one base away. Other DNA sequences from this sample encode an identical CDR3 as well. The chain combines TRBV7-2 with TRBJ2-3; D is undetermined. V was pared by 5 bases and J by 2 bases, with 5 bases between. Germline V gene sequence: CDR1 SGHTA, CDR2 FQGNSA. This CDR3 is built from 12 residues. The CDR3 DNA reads TGTGCCAGCAGCCCCTCCACAGATACGCAGTATTTT. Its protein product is CASSPSTDTQYF. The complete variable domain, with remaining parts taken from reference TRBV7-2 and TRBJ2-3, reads GAGVSQSPSNKVTEKGKDVELRCDPISGHTALYWYRQSLGQGLEFLIYFQGNSAPDKSGLPSDRFSAERTGGSVSTLTIQRTQQEDSAVYLCASSPSTDTQYFGPGTRLTVL.

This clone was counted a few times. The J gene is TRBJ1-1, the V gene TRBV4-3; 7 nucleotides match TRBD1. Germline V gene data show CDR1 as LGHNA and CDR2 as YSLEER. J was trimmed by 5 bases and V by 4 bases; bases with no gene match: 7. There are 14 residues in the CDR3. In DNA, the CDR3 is TGCGCCAGCAGCCTCCGACAGGGAGCAACTGAAGCTTTCTTT. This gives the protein CASSLRQGATEAFF.

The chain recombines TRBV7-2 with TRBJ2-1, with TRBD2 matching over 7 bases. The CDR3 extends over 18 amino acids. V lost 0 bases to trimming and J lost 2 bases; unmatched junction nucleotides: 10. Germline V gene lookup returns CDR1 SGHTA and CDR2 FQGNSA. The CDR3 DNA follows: TGTGCCAGCAGCTTAGCGCACACGGGGGGAAGGGCCTACAATGAGCAGTTCTTC. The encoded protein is CASSLAHTGGRAYNEQFF.

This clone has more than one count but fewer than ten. CDR3 sequence: CASSQTGRSSPLHF. CDR3 DNA sequence: TGTGCCAGCAGCCAGACAGGGAGAAGTTCACCCCTCCACTTT. The chain links TRBV6-6 to TRBJ1-6; 7 bases are a match to TRBD1. J was trimmed by 9 bases and V by 6 bases; bases with no gene match: 8. The CDR3 is made up of 14 amino acids. Per the germline V gene, CDR1 is MNHNY and CDR2 is SVGAGI (reference sequence).

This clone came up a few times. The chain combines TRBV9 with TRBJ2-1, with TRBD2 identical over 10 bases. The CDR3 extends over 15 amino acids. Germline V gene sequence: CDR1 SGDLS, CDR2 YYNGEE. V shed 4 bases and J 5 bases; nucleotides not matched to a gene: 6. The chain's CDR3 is CASSSPSGGNNEQFF. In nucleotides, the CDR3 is TGTGCCAGCAGCAGCCCTAGCGGGGGAAACAATGAGCAGTTCTTC.

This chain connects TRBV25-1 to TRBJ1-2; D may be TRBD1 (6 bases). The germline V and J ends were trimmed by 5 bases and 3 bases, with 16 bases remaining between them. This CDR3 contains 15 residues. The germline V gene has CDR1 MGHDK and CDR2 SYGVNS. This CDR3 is CASSNQQGWDYGYTF. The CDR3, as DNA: TGTGCCAGCAGTAACCAACAGGGTTGGGACTATGGCTACACCTTC.

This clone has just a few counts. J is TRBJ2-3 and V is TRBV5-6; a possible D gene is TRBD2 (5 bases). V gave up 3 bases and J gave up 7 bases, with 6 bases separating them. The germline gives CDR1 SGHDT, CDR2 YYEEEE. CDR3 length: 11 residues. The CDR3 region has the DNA TGTGCCAGCAGCTCCGGGAATACGCAGTATTTT. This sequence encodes CASSSGNTQYF.

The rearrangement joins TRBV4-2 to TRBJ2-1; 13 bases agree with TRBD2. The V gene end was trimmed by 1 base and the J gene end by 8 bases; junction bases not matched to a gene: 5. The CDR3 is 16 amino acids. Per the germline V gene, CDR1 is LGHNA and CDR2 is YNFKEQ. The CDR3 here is CASSQAGLAGADEQFF. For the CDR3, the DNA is TGTGCCAGCAGCCAAGCTGGACTAGCGGGGGCGGATGAGCAGTTCTTC.

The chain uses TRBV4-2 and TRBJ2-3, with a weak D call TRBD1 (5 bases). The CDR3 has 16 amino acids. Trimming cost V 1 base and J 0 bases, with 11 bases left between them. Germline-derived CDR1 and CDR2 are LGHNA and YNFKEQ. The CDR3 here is CASSQVSQASTDTQYF. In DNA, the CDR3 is TGTGCCAGCAGCCAAGTTTCACAGGCTAGCACAGATACGCAGTATTTT.

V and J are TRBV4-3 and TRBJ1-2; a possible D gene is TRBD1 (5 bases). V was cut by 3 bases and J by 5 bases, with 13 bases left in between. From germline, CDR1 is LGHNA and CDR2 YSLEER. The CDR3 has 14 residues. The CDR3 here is CASSQGLGLYGYTF. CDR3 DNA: TGCGCCAGCAGCCAGGGACTTGGTCTTTATGGCTACACCTTC.

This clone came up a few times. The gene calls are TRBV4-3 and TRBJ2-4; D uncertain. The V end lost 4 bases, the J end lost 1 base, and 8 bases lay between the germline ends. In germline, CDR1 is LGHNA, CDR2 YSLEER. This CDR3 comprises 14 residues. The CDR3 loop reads CASSRLPAKNIQYF. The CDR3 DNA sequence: TGCGCCAGCAGCCGACTGCCCGCCAAAAACATTCAGTACTTC.

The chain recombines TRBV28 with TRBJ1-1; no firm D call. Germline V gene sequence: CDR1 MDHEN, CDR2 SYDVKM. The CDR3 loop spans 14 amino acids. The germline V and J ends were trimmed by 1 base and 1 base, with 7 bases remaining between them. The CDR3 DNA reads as TGTGCCAGCAGTTTATCAGGAGGGAACACTGAAGCTTTCTTT. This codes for CASSLSGGNTEAFF.

Here the CDR3 DNA reads TGTGCCAGCAGCCAAGTGGACAGGGTAGTAGGTGGCTACACCTTC. Residues: CASSQVDRVVGGYTF. This rearrangement joins TRBV14 to TRBJ1-2; 8 bases are a match to TRBD1. The J segment lost 7 bases and the V segment lost 1 base, leaving 8 bases of the junction unmatched. Germline-derived CDR1 and CDR2 are SGHDN and FVKESK. This CDR3 contains 15 residues.

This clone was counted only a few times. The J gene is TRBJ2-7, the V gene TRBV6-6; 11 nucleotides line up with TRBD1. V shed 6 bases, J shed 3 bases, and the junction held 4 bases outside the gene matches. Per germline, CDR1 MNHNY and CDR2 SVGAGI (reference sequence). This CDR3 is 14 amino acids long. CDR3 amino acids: CASSRDRGGYEQYF. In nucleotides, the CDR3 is TGTGCCAGCAGCCGGGACAGGGGGGGCTACGAGCAGTACTTC.

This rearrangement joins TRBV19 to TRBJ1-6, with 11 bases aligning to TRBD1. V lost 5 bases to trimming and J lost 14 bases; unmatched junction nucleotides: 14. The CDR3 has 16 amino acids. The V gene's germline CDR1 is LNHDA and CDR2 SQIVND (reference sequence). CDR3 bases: TGTGCCAGTAGTTTCCCCGGACAGGGGGCCTCTTCGGCCCTCCACTTT. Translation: CASSFPGQGASSALHF.

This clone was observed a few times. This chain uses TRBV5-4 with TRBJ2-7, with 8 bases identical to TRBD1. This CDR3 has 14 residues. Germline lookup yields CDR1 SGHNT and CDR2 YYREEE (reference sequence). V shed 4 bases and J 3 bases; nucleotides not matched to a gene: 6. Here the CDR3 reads CASSPGTGVYEQYF. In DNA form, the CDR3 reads TGTGCCAGCAGCCCGGGGACAGGTGTCTACGAGCAGTACTTC.

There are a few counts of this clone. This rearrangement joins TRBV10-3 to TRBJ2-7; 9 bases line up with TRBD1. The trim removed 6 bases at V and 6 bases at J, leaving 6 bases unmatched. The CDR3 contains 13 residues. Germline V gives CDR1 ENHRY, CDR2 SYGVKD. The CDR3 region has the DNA TGTGCCATCAGAGGGGACAGGGCCCCCGAGCAGTACTTC. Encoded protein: CAIRGDRAPEQYF.